Shown below are 20 T cell receptor beta chains from a single sample sequenced in a study of blood T cell repertoires in COVID-19. Profiling relied on immunoSEQ multiplex PCR, and the TCRdb table lists in-frame clones only, not all of them. This sample has 140,000 to 150,000 clones; 88% occur once, and the top ten carry about 1.7%. Sequencing input: peripheral blood. These receptors came from a woman aged 45-65 years with acute or convalescent COVID-19.

V and J are TRBV5-1 and TRBJ1-5, with D possibly matching TRBD1 (5 bases). The CDR3 length is 15 residues. The germline gives CDR1 SGHRS, CDR2 YFSETQ. V gave up 4 bases and J gave up 10 bases, with 21 bases separating them. This CDR3 is CASSLEGGGGSPQHF. The CDR3, as DNA: TGCGCCAGCAGCCTGGAAGGCGGGGGAGGGAGTCCCCAGCATTTT.

The V gene is TRBV6-5, the J gene TRBJ2-1; TRBD1 matches at 9 bases. The V segment lost 6 bases and the J segment 1 base; nucleotides outside the gene matches: 1. This CDR3 contains 14 residues. CDR1 is MNHEY and CDR2 is SVGAGI in the germline V gene. The CDR3 bases are TGTGCCAGCAGCGGACAGGGGTCCTACAATGAGCAGTTCTTC. It yields the protein CASSGQGSYNEQFF.

This clone was picked up one time. In nucleotides, the CDR3 is TGCGCCAGCAGCTTGGTGGGCAGGGGTTCAGGGGAGACCCAGTACTTC. Protein product: CASSLVGRGSGETQYF. The chain recombines TRBV5-1 with TRBJ2-5, with D tentatively TRBD1 (6 bases). The germline V and J ends were trimmed by 0 bases and 5 bases, with 17 bases remaining between them. The CDR3 loop spans 16 amino acids. CDR1 and CDR2 (germline): SGHRS, YFSETQ.

CDR3: CASSLIPQSNTEAFF. The CDR3 DNA reads TGTGCCAGCAGCTTAATACCCCAGTCGAACACTGAAGCTTTCTTT. The chain joins TRBV11-2 to TRBJ1-1, with D unresolved. CDR3 length: 15 residues. Per the germline V gene, CDR1 is SGHAT and CDR2 is FQNNGV. V was pared by 2 bases and J by 1 base, with 11 bases between.

V is TRBV10-1 and J is TRBJ2-1; TRBD2 aligns across 9 bases. Germline CDR1 and CDR2: WNHNN and SYGVQD (reference sequence). J gave up 5 bases and V 3 bases, and 8 bases lay outside the gene matches. This CDR3 spans 16 amino acids. CDR3 DNA sequence: TGCGCCAGCAGTGAAAAACTAGCGGGTGCTAACAATGAGCAGTTCTTC. Its protein is CASSEKLAGANNEQFF.

V and J are TRBV4-2 and TRBJ1-3; D uncertain. This CDR3 comprises 13 residues. The V gene's germline CDR1 is LGHNA and CDR2 YNFKEQ. Between the trimmed V and J ends, which lost 9 bases and 0 bases, there was a span of 9 bases. CDR3 amino acids: CASLPSSGNTIYF. The CDR3 nucleotides read TGTGCCAGTTTACCGAGCTCTGGAAACACCATATATTTT.

CDR3 bases: TGCAGCGTGGAGAACGAGAAAAATGAAAAACTGTTTTTT. Protein: CSVENEKNEKLFF. The chain couples TRBV29-1 to TRBJ1-4; no firm D call. Between the trimmed V and J ends, which lost 6 bases and 5 bases, there was a span of 13 bases. Per the germline V gene, CDR1 is SQVTM and CDR2 is ANQGSEA. The CDR3 has 13 amino acids.

The CDR3 spells CASSQDLLAGYADTQYF. CDR3 nucleotide sequence: TGTGCCAGCAGCCAAGATCTACTAGCGGGATATGCAGATACGCAGTATTTT. This chain links TRBV14 with TRBJ2-3, with 10 bases identical to TRBD2. V gave up 0 bases and J gave up 4 bases; unmatched junction bases: 7. The CDR3 sequence is 17 residues long. CDR1 and CDR2 (germline): SGHDN, FVKESK.

The chain uses TRBV3-1 (or the pseudogene TRBV3-2) and TRBJ1-1; D is unresolved. V was shortened by 5 bases and J by 6 bases, with 16 bases between the two germline ends. From germline, CDR1 is LGHDT and CDR2 YNNKEL (reference sequence). This CDR3 is built from 14 residues. The CDR3: CASSKREGSAEAFF. The CDR3, as DNA: TGTGCCAGCAGCAAGAGGGAAGGGTCCGCTGAAGCTTTCTTT.

The rearrangement uses TRBV21-1 and TRBJ1-1; TRBD1, the table's D call, lacks a check against the DNA. TRBV21-1 is labeled a pseudogene. The CDR3 spans 14 residues. CDR3 sequence reads: CASSSRQGSTEAFF. DNA for the CDR3: TGTGCCAGCAGCTCCCGACAGGGGTCCACTGAAGCTTTCTTT.

V usage is TRBV2 and J usage is TRBJ1-1, with D maybe TRBD1 (6 bases). This CDR3 comprises 15 residues. V was pared by 0 bases and J by 0 bases, with 8 bases between. The germline CDR1 and CDR2 sequences are SNHLY and FYNNEI. DNA of the CDR3: TGTGCCAGCAGTGAAGCTCAGGGGATGAACACTGAAGCTTTCTTT. Translation gives CASSEAQGMNTEAFF.

The rearrangement links TRBV24-1 to TRBJ2-6, with a weak D call TRBD2 (6 bases). This CDR3 region has 12 residues. The germline gives CDR1 KGHDR, CDR2 SFDVKD. The ends were cut back, 12 bases at V and 2 bases at J, with 7 bases in the middle. CDR3 nucleotides: TGTGCCGCGGGGACTGGGGCCAACGTCCTGACTTTC. It codes for CAAGTGANVLTF.

This chain uses TRBV6-5 with TRBJ1-1, with D unresolved. This CDR3 has 13 residues. V was cut by 5 bases and J by 11 bases, with 18 bases left in between. Germline lookup yields CDR1 MNHEY and CDR2 SVGAGI. CDR3 bases: TGTGCCAGCAGTCAAAGCTCGGGTGTTCGGGCTTTCTTT. Amino acids: CASSQSSGVRAFF.

This chain connects TRBV7-9 to TRBJ1-1; 8 nucleotides agree with TRBD1. Germline-derived CDR1 and CDR2 are SEHNR and FQNEAQ (reference sequence). The CDR3 length is 16 residues. After removal of 4 bases from V and 5 bases from J, the junction contained 12 bases not matched to a gene. CDR3 coding DNA: TGTGCCAGCAGCTCACAGACGTCACAGGGGGAGACTGAAGCTTTCTTT. Residues: CASSSQTSQGETEAFF.

The V and J genes are TRBV4-1 and TRBJ1-1, with D perhaps matching TRBD1 (6 bases). The germline V and J ends were trimmed by 3 bases and 0 bases, with 14 bases remaining between them. The CDR3 contains 16 residues. Germline CDR1 reads MGHRA; CDR2 reads YSYEKL. The CDR3 DNA is TGCGCCAGCAGCCAGCCGCCGGACAGCTTGAACACTGAAGCTTTCTTT. Amino acid sequence: CASSQPPDSLNTEAFF.

This chain uses TRBV6-1 with TRBJ2-1, with D possibly being TRBD1 (6 bases). The CDR3 spans 17 residues. V was clipped by 2 bases and J by 5 bases, with 19 bases between them. Per the germline V gene, CDR1 is MNHNS and CDR2 is SASEGT. In DNA, the CDR3 is TGTGCCAGCAGTGAACCCCTGGGACATCGGGGTAACAATGAGCAGTTCTTC. Amino acids: CASSEPLGHRGNNEQFF.

The genes are TRBV5-1 and TRBJ2-5; 8 nucleotides line up with TRBD1. The CDR3 runs 14 residues. V gave up 6 bases and J gave up 1 base; unmatched junction bases: 5. The germline CDR1 and CDR2 sequences are SGHRS and YFSETQ. The CDR3 nucleotides are TGCGCCAGCAACCCCGGGACAGGCCAAGAGACCCAGTACTTC. Protein product: CASNPGTGQETQYF.

The CDR3 DNA follows: TGTGCCTGGAATTTAGAGGTTGTACCACGGAGGAATGAAAAACTGTTTTTT. This translates into CAWNLEVVPRRNEKLFF. V gene TRBV30 combines with J gene TRBJ1-4; D ambiguous. Trimming removed 4 bases from V and 5 bases from J, with 23 bases in between. The CDR3 covers 17 residues. Germline V CDR1 and CDR2: GTSNPN, SVGIG (reference sequence). The whole variable domain, remainder taken from reference TRBV30 and TRBJ1-4, is SQTIHQWPATLVQPVGSPLSLECTVEGTSNPNLYWYRQAAGRGLQLLFYSVGIGQISSEVPQNLSASRPQDRQFILSSKKLLLSDSGFYLCAWNLEVVPRRNEKLFFGSGTQLSVL.

In its sample, this clone was seen once. V and J are TRBV13 and TRBJ2-1, with 9 bases identical to TRBD1. The CDR3 covers 14 residues. V dropped 7 bases and J dropped 7; count of bases not matched to a gene: 8. The V gene's germline CDR1 is PRHDT and CDR2 FYEKMQ (reference sequence). CDR3 nucleotide sequence: TGTGCCAGCAACAACAGGGGGCCGAGGAATGAGCAGTTCTTC. It specifies CASNNRGPRNEQFF.

The chain employs TRBV3-1 (or the pseudogene TRBV3-2) and TRBJ2-6; D is perhaps TRBD1 (6 bases). Trimming cost V 3 bases and J 4 bases, with 13 bases left between them. This CDR3 is 16 amino acids long. CDR1 is LGHDT and CDR2 is YNNKEL in the germline V gene (reference sequence). The CDR3 spells CASSHTGSSGANVLTF. In DNA form, the CDR3 reads TGTGCCAGCAGCCATACAGGGAGTTCGGGGGCCAACGTCCTGACTTTC.